The rows below give T cell receptor beta chains drawn from one sample of a study of blood T cell repertoires in COVID-19. The method was immunoSEQ multiplex PCR; TCRdb's version includes in-frame clones alone and lacks a portion of them. The data contain about 340,000 clones, about 89% of them singletons. The sequenced sample consisted of peripheral blood. The receptors come from a woman aged 45-60 years with COVID-19, enrolled during active disease. The CDR3 runs from the conserved cysteine through the conserved F or W. Some rows have no size entry. The others give once, few or many, or a class for an expanded clone.

j_gene	abundance	len	v_gene	CDR3aa
TRBJ2-3	NA	18	TRBV5-1	CASSHTGTSGRSTDTQYF
TRBJ1-2	few	12	TRBV6-2/TRBV6-3	CASSNRDYGYTF
TRBJ1-6	NA	16	TRBV14	CASSQTGQGYNSPLHF
TRBJ2-5	NA	16	TRBV7-9	CASSSRLAGGIETQYF
TRBJ1-1	NA	13	TRBV6-2/TRBV6-3	CASSGLRGLEAFF
TRBJ1-2	NA	12	TRBV3-1/TRBV3-2	CASSQGEGGYTF
TRBJ1-2	NA	13	TRBV19	CASGPGANYGYTF
TRBJ1-5	NA	16	TRBV4-1	CASSQDRGHSNQPQHF
TRBJ2-7	few	14	TRBV18	CASSPWEGPYEQYF
TRBJ1-1	NA	13	TRBV18	CASSRATNTEAFF
TRBJ2-2	NA	12	TRBV5-1	CASSFIPGELFF
TRBJ2-3	NA	14	TRBV6-5	CASTRGSNADTQYF
TRBJ2-7	NA	13	TRBV29-1	CSVEAIPSYEQYF
TRBJ2-2	few	16	TRBV2	CASKGSGSRVTGELFF
TRBJ1-1	few	14	TRBV7-8	CASSSGSMNTEAFF
TRBJ2-1	once	12	TRBV12-3/TRBV12-4	CASSSRGSEQFF
TRBJ1-1	NA	14	TRBV2	CASTLDGGWTEAFF
TRBJ1-1	NA	15	TRBV9	CASSVAGQGNTEAFF
TRBJ2-5	NA	14	TRBV4-2	CASSARGGAETQYF
TRBJ2-7	NA	14	TRBV6-5	CASIRDRGLYEQYF
TRBJ1-3	NA	16	TRBV18	CASSQGTSGGGNTIYF
TRBJ2-1	NA	16	TRBV10-3	CAISEKGQGFGDEQFF
TRBJ1-6	NA	14	TRBV18	CASSPSGNNSPLHF
TRBJ2-7	NA	15	TRBV7-2	CASSPRAGLHYEQYF
TRBJ2-2	NA	19	TRBV11-2	CASSLFFGVAGGITGELFF
TRBJ1-4	NA	16	TRBV5-1	CASSHRDRGSDEKLFF
TRBJ2-5	NA	15	TRBV7-7	CASSYRAGSGETQYF
TRBJ1-2	once	15	TRBV12-5	CASGQPVGTDNGYTF
TRBJ1-2	NA	15	TRBV6-5	CASSYSPGEWYGYTF
TRBJ2-1	NA	15	TRBV5-1	CASSLTLAGGVEQFF
TRBJ2-7	NA	14	TRBV4-1	CASSQLAGEDEQYF
TRBJ1-2	NA	14	TRBV4-1	CASSQDQQAYGYTF
TRBJ2-3	NA	13	TRBV12-3/TRBV12-4	CASSAAWSDTQYF
TRBJ2-2	NA	12	TRBV29-1	CSVDRRDGELFF
TRBJ2-7	NA	12	TRBV30	CAWSYGFYEQYF
TRBJ2-3	NA	15	TRBV5-1	CASSADRGLTDTQYF
TRBJ1-5	NA	18	TRBV18	CASSPRDRGVTGNQPQHF
TRBJ2-1	once	15	TRBV7-3	CASSLQGASYNEQFF
TRBJ1-1	NA	13	TRBV14	CASSPQGNTEAFF